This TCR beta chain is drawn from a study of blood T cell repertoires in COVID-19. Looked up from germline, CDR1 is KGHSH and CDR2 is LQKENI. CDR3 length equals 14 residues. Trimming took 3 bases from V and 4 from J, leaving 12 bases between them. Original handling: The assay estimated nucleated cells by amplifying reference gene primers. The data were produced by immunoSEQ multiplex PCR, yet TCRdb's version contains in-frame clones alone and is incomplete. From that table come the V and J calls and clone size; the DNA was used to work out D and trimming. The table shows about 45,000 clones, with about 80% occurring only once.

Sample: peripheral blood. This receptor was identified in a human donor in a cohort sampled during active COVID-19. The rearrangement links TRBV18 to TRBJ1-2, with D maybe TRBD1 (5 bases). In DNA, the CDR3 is TGTGCCAGCTCACCGCGACAGTTAAGCTATGGCTACACCTTC. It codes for CASSPRQLSYGYTF.